Following are 5 T cell receptor beta chains from one sample sequenced in a study of regulatory T cells in long-lasting Graves disease. To make TCR beta libraries, researchers used iRepertoire HTBI primers and Arm-PCR of CDR3 regions. TCRdb recomputed calls from the multiplex PCR reads with MiXCR, one row per CDR3 protein. The profile shows around 460,000 distinct CDR3 sequences, 20% to 25% of them singletons. Time point noted: persistent/refractory GD, antithyroid drugs over 5 years with positive TRAb. There was RNA extracted from PBMCs, and the TCR library was made from it. Here the sequenced sample was peripheral blood mononuclear cells (PBMCs), taken when the disease was refractory, from a patient treated with antithyroid drugs. The source is a female donor with Graves disease.

This clonotype occurred a few times. This rearrangement joins TRBV4-3 to TRBJ2-7, with unresolved D. V lost 4 bases and J lost 4, with 11 bases in between. The CDR3 totals 13 residues. CDR1 is LGHNA, CDR2 YSLEER, per germline. CDR3 in DNA: TGCGCCAGCAGCCGAACGACATTGTACGAGCAGTACTTC. Translating it yields CASSRTTLYEQYF.

The rearrangement uses TRBV30 and TRBJ2-7, with unresolved D. This CDR3 comprises 12 residues. Germline CDR1 GTSNPN, CDR2 SVGIG (reference sequence). Trimming removed 2 bases at V and 4 bases at J, with 9 bases between. Here the CDR3 DNA reads TGTGCCTGGAGTAGATCAGCGTACGAGCAGTACTTC. This codes for CAWSRSAYEQYF.

This clonotype has a handful of counts. This chain joins TRBV6-1 and TRBJ2-1; 7 bases line up with TRBD2. Germline CDR1 MNHNS, CDR2 SASEGT. J gave up 2 bases and V 5 bases, and 6 bases lay outside the gene matches. CDR3 length: 15 amino acids. CDR3 region: CASSILAAAYNEQFF. The CDR3 region has the DNA TGTGCCAGCAGTATCCTAGCGGCTGCCTACAATGAGCAGTTCTTC.

Notes on this clonotype: A much bigger clone sits one base away, suggesting this may be a read error. This chain links TRBV27 with TRBJ1-2; TRBD1 aligns across 8 bases. From germline, CDR1 is MNHEY and CDR2 SMNVEV (reference sequence). CDR3 length: 14 amino acids. CDR3: CAGSLSGGRDGYTF. In nucleotides, the CDR3 is TGTGCCGGCAGTTTATCAGGGGGCCGGGATGGCTACACCTTC.

V usage is TRBV10-3 and J usage is TRBJ2-5; TRBD2 is a possible D gene (5 bases). The CDR3 sequence is 15 residues long. CDR1 and CDR2 from the germline V gene are ENHRY and SYGVKD. Trimming pared 0 bases from V and 2 bases from J, leaving 10 bases between. DNA of the CDR3: TGTGCCATCAGTGAGTCGGGAGAACCACAAGAGACCCAGTACTTC. This encodes CAISESGEPQETQYF.